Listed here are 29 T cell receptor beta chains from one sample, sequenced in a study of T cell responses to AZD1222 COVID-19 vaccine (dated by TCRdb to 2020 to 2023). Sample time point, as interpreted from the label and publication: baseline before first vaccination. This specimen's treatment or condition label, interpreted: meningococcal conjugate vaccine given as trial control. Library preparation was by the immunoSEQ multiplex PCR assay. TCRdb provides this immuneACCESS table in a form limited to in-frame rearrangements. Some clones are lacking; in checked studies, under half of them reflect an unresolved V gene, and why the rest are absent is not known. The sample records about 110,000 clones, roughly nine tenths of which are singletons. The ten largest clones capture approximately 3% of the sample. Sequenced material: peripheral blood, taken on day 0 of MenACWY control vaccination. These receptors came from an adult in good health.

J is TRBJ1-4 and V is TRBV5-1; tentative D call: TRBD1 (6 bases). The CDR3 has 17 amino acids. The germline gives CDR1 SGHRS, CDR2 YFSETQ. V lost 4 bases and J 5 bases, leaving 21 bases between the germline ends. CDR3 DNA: TGCGCCAGCAGCAACCCGGAGGACAGCCGAGAAAATGAAAAACTGTTTTTT. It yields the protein CASSNPEDSRENEKLFF.

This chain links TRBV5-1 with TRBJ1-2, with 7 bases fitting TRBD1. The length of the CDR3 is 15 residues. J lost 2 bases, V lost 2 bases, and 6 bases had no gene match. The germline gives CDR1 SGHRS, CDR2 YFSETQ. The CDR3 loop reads CASSFGRGVNYGYTF. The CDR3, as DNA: TGCGCCAGCAGCTTCGGCAGGGGGGTGAACTATGGCTACACCTTC. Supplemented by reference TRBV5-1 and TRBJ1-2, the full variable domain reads KAGVTQTPRYLIKTRGQQVTLSCSPISGHRSVSWYQQTPGQGLQFLFEYFSETQRNKGNFPGRFSGRQFSNSRSEMNVSTLELGDSALYLCASSFGRGVNYGYTFGSGTRLTVV.

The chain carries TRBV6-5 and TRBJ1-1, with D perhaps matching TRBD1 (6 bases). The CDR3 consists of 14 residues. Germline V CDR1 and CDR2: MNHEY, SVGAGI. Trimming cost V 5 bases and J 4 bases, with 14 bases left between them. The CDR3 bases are TGTGCCAGCAGTAGACAGAAGGGGGTCACTGAAGCTTTCTTT. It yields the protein CASSRQKGVTEAFF.

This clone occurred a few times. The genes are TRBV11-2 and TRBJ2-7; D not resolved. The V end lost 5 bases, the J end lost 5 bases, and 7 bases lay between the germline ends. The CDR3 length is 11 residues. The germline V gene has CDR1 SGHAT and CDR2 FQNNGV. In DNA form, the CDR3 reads TGTGCCAGCAGCCGGTCCAACGAGCAGTACTTC. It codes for CASSRSNEQYF. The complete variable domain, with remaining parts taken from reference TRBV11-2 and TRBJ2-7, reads EAGVAQSPRYKIIEKRQSVAFWCNPISGHATLYWYQQILGQGPKLLIQFQNNGVVDDSQLPKDRFSAERLKGVDSTLKIQPAKLEDSAVYLCASSRSNEQYFGPGTRLTVT.

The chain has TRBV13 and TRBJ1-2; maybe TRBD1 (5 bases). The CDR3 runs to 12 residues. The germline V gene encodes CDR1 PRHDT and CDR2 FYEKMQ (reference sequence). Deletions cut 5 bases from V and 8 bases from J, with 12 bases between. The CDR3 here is CASSPGLGGYTF. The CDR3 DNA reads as TGTGCCAGCAGCCCGGGACTTGGAGGCTACACCTTC.

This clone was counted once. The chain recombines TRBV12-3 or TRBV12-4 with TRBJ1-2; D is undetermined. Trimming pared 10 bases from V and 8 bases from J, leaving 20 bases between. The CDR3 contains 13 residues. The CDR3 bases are TGTGCCACCGCCTGGGTGGCAATTGAGGGCTACACCTTC. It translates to CATAWVAIEGYTF.

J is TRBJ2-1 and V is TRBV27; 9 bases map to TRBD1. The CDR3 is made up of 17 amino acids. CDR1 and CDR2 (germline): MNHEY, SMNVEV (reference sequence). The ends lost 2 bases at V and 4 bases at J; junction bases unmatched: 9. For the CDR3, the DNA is TGTGCCAGCAGTTTACCCCTCGGGACAGGGAGGTACAATGAGCAGTTCTTC. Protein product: CASSLPLGTGRYNEQFF.

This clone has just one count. Here the CDR3 reads CASTLLQGGVSNQPQHF. The CDR3 DNA follows: TGTGCCAGCACCCTTCTCCAGGGGGGTGTGAGCAATCAGCCCCAGCATTTT. The V gene is TRBV28, the J gene TRBJ1-5; 7 bases line up with TRBD1. The CDR3 covers 17 residues. Germline CDR1 and CDR2: MDHEN and SYDVKM. Unmatched junction bases numbered 13, after V lost 7 bases and J lost 1 base.

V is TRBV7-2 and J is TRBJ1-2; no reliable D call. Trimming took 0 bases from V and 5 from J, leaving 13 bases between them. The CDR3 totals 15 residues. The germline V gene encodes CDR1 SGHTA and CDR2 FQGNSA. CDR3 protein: CASSLAGSGAYGYTF. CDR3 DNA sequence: TGTGCCAGCAGCTTAGCCGGGTCAGGAGCTTATGGCTACACCTTC.

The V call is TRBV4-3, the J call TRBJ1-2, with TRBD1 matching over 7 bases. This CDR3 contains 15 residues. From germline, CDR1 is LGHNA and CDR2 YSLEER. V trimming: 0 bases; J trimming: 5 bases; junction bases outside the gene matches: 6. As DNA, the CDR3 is TGCGCCAGCAGCCAAGATCCGGCAGGGGGGTATGGCTACACCTTC. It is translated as CASSQDPAGGYGYTF.

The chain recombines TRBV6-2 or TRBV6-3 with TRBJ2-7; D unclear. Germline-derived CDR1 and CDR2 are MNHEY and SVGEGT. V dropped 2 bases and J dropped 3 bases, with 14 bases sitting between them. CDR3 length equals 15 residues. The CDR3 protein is CASSYLAGVFYEQYF. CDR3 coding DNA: TGTGCCAGCAGTTACCTGGCAGGAGTTTTCTACGAGCAGTACTTC.

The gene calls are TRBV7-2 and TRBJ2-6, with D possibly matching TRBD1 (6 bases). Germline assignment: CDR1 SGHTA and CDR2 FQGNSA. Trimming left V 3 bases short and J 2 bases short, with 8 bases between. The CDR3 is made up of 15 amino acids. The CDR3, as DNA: TGTGCCAGCAGCTTTGCAGGGGCTGGGGCCAACGTCCTGACTTTC. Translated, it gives CASSFAGAGANVLTF.

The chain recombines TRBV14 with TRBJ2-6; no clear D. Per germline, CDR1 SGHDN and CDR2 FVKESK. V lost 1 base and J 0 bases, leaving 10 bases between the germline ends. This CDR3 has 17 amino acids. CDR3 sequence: CASSQVKRSSGANVLTF. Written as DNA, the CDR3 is TGTGCCAGCAGCCAAGTCAAGCGAAGCTCTGGGGCCAACGTCCTGACTTTC. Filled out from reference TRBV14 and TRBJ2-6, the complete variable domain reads EAGVTQFPSHSVIEKGQTVTLRCDPISGHDNLYWYRRVMGKEIKFLLHFVKESKQDESGMPNNRFLAERTGGTYSTLKVQPAELEDSGVYFCASSQVKRSSGANVLTFGAGSRLTVL.

The CDR3 is CASSEGQVEYSPLHF. The CDR3, as DNA: TGTGCCAGCAGTGAAGGACAGGTAGAATACTCACCCCTCCACTTT. V and J are TRBV2 and TRBJ1-6, with D perhaps TRBD1 (6 bases). This CDR3 contains 15 residues. CDR1 and CDR2 (germline): SNHLY, FYNNEI. V lost 1 base to trimming and J lost 10 bases, with 14 bases between them. The full variable domain, rest sourced from reference TRBV2 and TRBJ1-6, is EPEVTQTPSHQVTQMGQEVILRCVPISNHLYFYWYRQILGQKVEFLVSFYNNEISEKSEIFDDQFSVERPDGSNFTLKIRSTKLEDSAMYFCASSEGQVEYSPLHFGNGTRLTVT.

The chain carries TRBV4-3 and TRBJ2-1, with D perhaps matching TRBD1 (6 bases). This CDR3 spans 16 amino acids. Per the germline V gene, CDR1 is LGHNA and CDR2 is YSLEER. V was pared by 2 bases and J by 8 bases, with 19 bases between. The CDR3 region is CASSQSSGGYSYEQFF. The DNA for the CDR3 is TGCGCCAGCAGCCAAAGTTCTGGGGGCTATAGTTATGAGCAGTTCTTC.

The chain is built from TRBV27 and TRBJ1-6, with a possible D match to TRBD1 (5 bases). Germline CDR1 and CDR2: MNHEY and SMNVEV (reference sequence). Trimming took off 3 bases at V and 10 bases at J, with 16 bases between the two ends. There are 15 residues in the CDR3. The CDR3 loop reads CASSLSGTGNSPLHF. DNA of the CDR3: TGTGCCAGCAGTTTGTCGGGGACGGGTAACTCACCCCTCCACTTT.

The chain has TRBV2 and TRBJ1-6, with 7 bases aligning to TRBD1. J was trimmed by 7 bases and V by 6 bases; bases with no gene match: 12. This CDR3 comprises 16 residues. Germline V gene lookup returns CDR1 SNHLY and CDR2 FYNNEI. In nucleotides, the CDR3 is TGTGCCAGCAGAAGGGGGCTCCGGGCCGAAAATTCACCCCTCCACTTT. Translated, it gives CASRRGLRAENSPLHF.

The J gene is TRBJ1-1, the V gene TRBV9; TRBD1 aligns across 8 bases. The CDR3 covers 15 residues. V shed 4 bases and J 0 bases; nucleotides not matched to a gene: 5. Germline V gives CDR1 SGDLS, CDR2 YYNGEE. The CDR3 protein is CASSLGQGMNTEAFF. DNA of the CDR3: TGTGCCAGCAGCCTTGGACAGGGCATGAACACTGAAGCTTTCTTT.

The CDR3 nucleotides read TGTGCCAGCAGTTACAGGGAAGGGAACACTGAAGCTTTCTTT. The encoded protein is CASSYREGNTEAFF. The J gene is TRBJ1-1, the V gene TRBV6-5; no clear D. CDR1 and CDR2 from the germline V gene are MNHEY and SVGAGI. The CDR3 runs to 14 residues. The germline V and J ends were trimmed by 2 bases and 1 base, with 8 bases remaining between them.

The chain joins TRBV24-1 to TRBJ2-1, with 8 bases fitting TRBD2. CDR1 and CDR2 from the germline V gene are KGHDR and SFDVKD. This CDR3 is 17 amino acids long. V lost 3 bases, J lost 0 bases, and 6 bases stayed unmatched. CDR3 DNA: TGTGCCACCAGTGATAATAGCGGGGTGAGCTCCTACAATGAGCAGTTCTTC. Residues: CATSDNSGVSSYNEQFF.

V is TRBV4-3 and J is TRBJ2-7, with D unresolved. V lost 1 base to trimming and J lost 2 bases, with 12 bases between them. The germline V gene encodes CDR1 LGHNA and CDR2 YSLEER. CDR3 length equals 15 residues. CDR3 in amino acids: CASSQVYKAAYEQYF. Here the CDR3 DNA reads TGCGCCAGCAGCCAAGTTTATAAGGCTGCCTACGAGCAGTACTTC.

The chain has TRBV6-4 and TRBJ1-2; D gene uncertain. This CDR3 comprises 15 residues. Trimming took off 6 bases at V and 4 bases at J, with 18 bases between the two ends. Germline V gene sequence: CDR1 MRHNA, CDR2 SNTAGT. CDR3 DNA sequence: TGTGCCAGCAGGGGCCCGGGAATAGATGGCTATGGCTACACCTTC. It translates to CASRGPGIDGYGYTF.

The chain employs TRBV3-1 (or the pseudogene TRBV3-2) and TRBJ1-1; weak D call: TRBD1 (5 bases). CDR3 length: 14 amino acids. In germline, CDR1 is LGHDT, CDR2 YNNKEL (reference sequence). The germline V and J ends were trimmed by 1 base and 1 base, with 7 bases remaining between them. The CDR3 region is CASSQVDRNTEAFF. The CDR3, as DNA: TGTGCCAGCAGCCAAGTCGACAGGAACACTGAAGCTTTCTTT.

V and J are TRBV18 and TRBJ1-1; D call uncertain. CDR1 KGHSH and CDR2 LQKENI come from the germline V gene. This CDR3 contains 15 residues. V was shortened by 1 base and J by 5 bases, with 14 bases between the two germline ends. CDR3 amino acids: CASSPRTQEGTEAFF. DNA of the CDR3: TGTGCCAGCTCACCACGAACACAAGAGGGAACTGAAGCTTTCTTT.

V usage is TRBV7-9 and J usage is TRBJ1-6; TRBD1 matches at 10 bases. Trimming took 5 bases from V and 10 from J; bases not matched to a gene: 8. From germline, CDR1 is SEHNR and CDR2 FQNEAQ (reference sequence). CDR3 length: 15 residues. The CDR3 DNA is TGTGCCAGCAGCACGGGACAGGGGCGAGGGTCACCCCTCCACTTT. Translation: CASSTGQGRGSPLHF. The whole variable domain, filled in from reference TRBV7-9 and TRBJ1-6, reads DTGVSQNPRHKITKRGQNVTFRCDPISEHNRLYWYRQTLGQGPEFLTYFQNEAQLEKSRLLSDRFSAERPKGSFSTLEIQRTEQGDSAMYLCASSTGQGRGSPLHFGNGTRLTVT.

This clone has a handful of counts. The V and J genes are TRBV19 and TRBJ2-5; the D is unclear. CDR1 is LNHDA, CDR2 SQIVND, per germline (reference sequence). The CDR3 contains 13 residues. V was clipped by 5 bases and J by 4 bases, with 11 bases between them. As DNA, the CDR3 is TGTGCCAGTAGTGGGTCCTTGGCAGAGACCCAGTACTTC. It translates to CASSGSLAETQYF.

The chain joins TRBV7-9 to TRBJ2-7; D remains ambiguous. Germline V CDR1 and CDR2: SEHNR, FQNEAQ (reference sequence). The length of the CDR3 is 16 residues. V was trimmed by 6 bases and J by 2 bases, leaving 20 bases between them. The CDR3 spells CASRPPVLKTPYEQYF. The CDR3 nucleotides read TGTGCCAGCAGACCACCGGTCCTAAAGACTCCCTACGAGCAGTACTTC.

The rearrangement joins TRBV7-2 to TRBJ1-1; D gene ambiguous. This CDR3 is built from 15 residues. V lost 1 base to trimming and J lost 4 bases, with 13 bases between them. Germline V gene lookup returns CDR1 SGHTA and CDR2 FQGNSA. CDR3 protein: CASSLGVGLSTEAFF. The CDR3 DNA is TGTGCCAGCAGCTTAGGGGTAGGGTTGAGCACTGAAGCTTTCTTT. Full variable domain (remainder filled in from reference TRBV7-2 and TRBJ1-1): GAGVSQSPSNKVTEKGKDVELRCDPISGHTALYWYRQSLGQGLEFLIYFQGNSAPDKSGLPSDRFSAERTGGSVSTLTIQRTQQEDSAVYLCASSLGVGLSTEAFFGQGTRLTVV.

CDR3 region: CASSDWSLRRRDTEAFF. CDR3 nucleotides: TGTGCCAGTAGTGATTGGTCCCTAAGGCGGAGGGACACTGAAGCTTTCTTT. The chain recombines TRBV19 with TRBJ1-1; unclear D gene. The CDR3 covers 17 residues. From germline, CDR1 is LNHDA and CDR2 SQIVND (reference sequence). Trimming cost V 5 bases and J 3 bases, with 22 bases left between them. The full variable domain, rest sourced from reference TRBV19 and TRBJ1-1, is DGGITQSPKYLFRKEGQNVTLSCEQNLNHDAMYWYRQDPGQGLRLIYYSQIVNDFQKGDIAEGYSVSREKKESFPLTVTSAQKNPTAFYLCASSDWSLRRRDTEAFFGQGTRLTVV.